One and the same sample provided the 25 T cell receptor beta chains below, sequenced in a study of T cells in Graves' hyperthyroidism and ophthalmopathy. What was amplified from RNA transcripts were TCR beta CDR3 regions. The HTBI primer set drove a first-round RT-PCR of the TCR CDR3. TCRdb re-called the multiplex PCR reads with MiXCR, one entry per CDR3 protein. The table shows under 500,000 distinct CDR3 sequences, with over 12% occurring only once. The sequencing input was blood. Receptors were obtained from a man aged 50 to 59 with Graves' ophthalmopathy.

As regards this clonotype: This may be a read error, as it is one base from a much larger clone. The rearrangement links TRBV29-1 to TRBJ1-1, with TRBD1 as a possible D gene (5 bases). The CDR3 covers 11 residues. Germline V CDR1 and CDR2: SQVTM, ANQGSEA. DNA for the CDR3: TGCAGTGGGGGAGAGGTCACTGAAGCTTTCTTT. This sequence encodes CSGGEVTEAFF. Full variable domain (missing parts from reference TRBV29-1 and TRBJ1-1): SAVISQKPSRDICQRGTSLTIQCQVDSQVTMMFWYRQQPGQSLTLIATANQGSEATYESGFVIDKFPISRPNLTFSTLTVSNMSPEDSSIYLCSGGEVTEAFFGQGTRLTVV.

The rearrangement links TRBV19 to TRBJ1-1; 7 nucleotides match TRBD1. This CDR3 contains 14 residues. The germline V gene has CDR1 LNHDA and CDR2 SQIVND (reference sequence). V shed 8 bases, J shed 5 bases, and the junction held 11 bases outside the gene matches. Here the CDR3 reads CASSKRQGGTEAFF. In DNA, the CDR3 is TGTGCCAGTTCGAAGCGACAGGGTGGTACTGAAGCTTTCTTT.

In its sample, this clonotype was seen many times. The rearrangement links TRBV11-2 to TRBJ1-2; 7 bases match TRBD1. V gave up 5 bases and J gave up 7 bases; unmatched junction bases: 4. The germline CDR1 and CDR2 sequences are SGHAT and FQNNGV. The CDR3 is 12 residues long. The CDR3 sequence is CASSPRQGGYTF. CDR3 coding DNA: TGTGCCAGCAGCCCTCGACAGGGTGGCTACACCTTC. The variable domain in full, with the rest retrieved from reference TRBV11-2 and TRBJ1-2, is EAGVAQSPRYKIIEKRQSVAFWCNPISGHATLYWYQQILGQGPKLLIQFQNNGVVDDSQLPKDRFSAERLKGVDSTLKIQPAKLEDSAVYLCASSPRQGGYTFGSGTRLTVV.

This clonotype was recorded at least ten times. The gene calls are TRBV11-2 and TRBJ2-7; a weak D match, TRBD2 (6 bases). Trimming took off 1 base at V and 7 bases at J, with 17 bases between the two ends. Looked up from germline, CDR1 is SGHAT and CDR2 is FQNNGV. The CDR3 runs to 15 residues. CDR3: CASSLVSGPWREQYF. As DNA, the CDR3 is TGTGCCAGCAGCTTAGTGAGCGGGCCCTGGAGGGAGCAGTACTTC.

The V call is TRBV29-1, the J call TRBJ1-2; 7 bases are a match to TRBD1. Germline CDR1 is SQVTM and CDR2 is ANQGSEA. The ends lost 4 bases at V and 4 bases at J; junction bases unmatched: 9. The CDR3 extends over 14 amino acids. CDR3 sequence reads: CSVGGGAWGYGYTF. CDR3 nucleotides: TGCAGCGTTGGAGGGGGCGCTTGGGGCTATGGCTACACCTTC.

This clonotype was found many times. The rearrangement uses TRBV18 and TRBJ2-7; 12 bases fit TRBD2. From germline, CDR1 is KGHSH and CDR2 LQKENI. J gave up 2 bases and V 4 bases, and 3 bases lay outside the gene matches. CDR3 length: 15 amino acids. The CDR3, as DNA: TGTGCCAGCTCACAGACTAGCGGGAGAACCTACGAGCAGTACTTC. This translates into CASSQTSGRTYEQYF.

This clonotype was found many times. The chain couples TRBV7-9 to TRBJ2-2, with 8 bases lining up with TRBD1. V gave up 2 bases and J gave up 7 bases; unmatched junction bases: 6. CDR1 is SEHNR, CDR2 FQNEAQ, per germline (reference sequence). The length of the CDR3 is 15 residues. The CDR3 reads CASSLSTGGIGELFF. CDR3 DNA sequence: TGTGCCAGCAGCTTATCAACAGGGGGGATCGGGGAGCTGTTTTTT.

This clonotype was observed a handful of times. This chain uses TRBV10-3 with TRBJ2-7; D is unresolved. The CDR3 is made up of 14 amino acids. V lost 0 bases, J lost 3 bases, and 9 bases lay in between. From germline, CDR1 is ENHRY and CDR2 SYGVKD. CDR3 residues: CAISESNSDYEQYF. Here the CDR3 DNA reads TGTGCCATCAGTGAGTCGAATTCCGACTACGAGCAGTACTTC.

There are many counts of this clonotype. V gene TRBV5-1 combines with J gene TRBJ2-7; 7 positions agree with TRBD1. Germline lookup yields CDR1 SGHRS and CDR2 YFSETQ. This CDR3 has 14 residues. The V and J ends lost 4 bases and 3 bases, in that order; junction bases with no gene match: 7. In DNA, the CDR3 is TGCGCCAGCAGCCGCGGACAGGCGGGCTACGAGCAGTACTTC. Residues: CASSRGQAGYEQYF.

This clonotype showed up many times. This sequence joins TRBV7-8 and TRBJ2-1, with a possible D match to TRBD2 (5 bases). Trimming stripped 4 bases from V and 0 bases from J, with 16 bases between. Germline CDR1 reads SGHVS; CDR2 reads FQNEAQ. This CDR3 is 17 amino acids long. The CDR3 loop is CASSSDWRLSSYNEQFF. As DNA, the CDR3 is TGTGCCAGCAGCTCGGACTGGAGGTTAAGCTCCTACAATGAGCAGTTCTTC.

At least ten counts were recorded for this clonotype. The chain employs TRBV7-8 and TRBJ2-1; 7 positions agree with TRBD2. Germline V gene lookup returns CDR1 SGHVS and CDR2 FQNEAQ. This CDR3 region has 17 residues. V lost 6 bases to trimming and J lost 3 bases; unmatched junction nucleotides: 14. The CDR3 spells CASSRESPGLSYNEQFF. The CDR3 nucleotides are TGTGCCAGCAGTCGGGAGTCGCCGGGACTAAGCTACAATGAGCAGTTCTTC. The full variable domain, its missing parts supplied by reference TRBV7-8 and TRBJ2-1, is GAGVSQSPRYKVAKRGQDVALRCDPISGHVSLFWYQQALGQGPEFLTYFQNEAQLDKSGLPSDRFFAERPEGSVSTLKIQRTQQEDSAVYLCASSRESPGLSYNEQFFGPGTRLTVL.

The sample holds many counts of this clonotype. The J gene is TRBJ1-5, the V gene TRBV2; D gene uncertain. V lost 1 base to trimming and J lost 3 bases, with 10 bases between them. Germline V gene lookup returns CDR1 SNHLY and CDR2 FYNNEI. CDR3 size: 15 residues. The CDR3 DNA is TGTGCCAGCAGTGAAGATTGGGATCCCAATCAGCCCCAGCATTTT. This sequence encodes CASSEDWDPNQPQHF. The complete variable domain, with remaining parts taken from reference TRBV2 and TRBJ1-5, reads EPEVTQTPSHQVTQMGQEVILRCVPISNHLYFYWYRQILGQKVEFLVSFYNNEISEKSEIFDDQFSVERPDGSNFTLKIRSTKLEDSAMYFCASSEDWDPNQPQHFGDGTRLSIL.

This clonotype was observed many times. This chain connects TRBV2 to TRBJ1-1, with 10 bases lining up with TRBD1. The CDR3 runs to 14 residues. The germline V gene has CDR1 SNHLY and CDR2 FYNNEI. V gave up 6 bases and J gave up 4 bases; unmatched junction bases: 5. The CDR3 sequence is CASRDRGQATEAFF. The CDR3 DNA sequence: TGTGCCAGCAGAGACAGGGGGCAAGCCACTGAAGCTTTCTTT.

This sequence joins TRBV29-1 and TRBJ2-1; 11 bases are shared with TRBD1. With 6 bases clipped from V and 4 bases from J, the junction kept 5 bases outside the gene matches. This CDR3 has 14 residues. Germline values: CDR1 SQVTM, CDR2 ANQGSEA. Here the CDR3 DNA reads TGCAGCGTGCTCGGGACAGGGGGATACAATGAGCAGTTCTTC. This translates into CSVLGTGGYNEQFF.

The table lists this clonotype with many counts. The DNA for the CDR3 is TGTGCCAGCACCGCCGACAGCTACCCCTACGAGCAGTACTTC. Translating gives CASTADSYPYEQYF. This chain links TRBV7-9 with TRBJ2-7, with D maybe TRBD1 (5 bases). This CDR3 contains 14 residues. Germline-derived CDR1 and CDR2 are SEHNR and FQNEAQ (reference sequence). V lost 7 bases and J 2 bases, leaving 15 bases between the germline ends.

This clonotype appeared many times. V and J are TRBV5-1 and TRBJ2-7; 7 nucleotides match TRBD2. This CDR3 has 19 residues. Trimming cost V 0 bases and J 2 bases; bases outside gene matches: 17. Germline V gene sequence: CDR1 SGHRS, CDR2 YFSETQ. CDR3 sequence: CASSLGTRSGKSRAYEQYF. CDR3 sequence (DNA): TGCGCCAGCAGCTTGGGTACTAGGAGCGGGAAGAGTCGAGCCTACGAGCAGTACTTC.

This clonotype turned up a few times. The chain couples TRBV24-1 to TRBJ2-7; 9 bases are shared with TRBD1. Germline CDR1 and CDR2: KGHDR and SFDVKD. J gave up 7 bases and V 4 bases, and 7 bases lay outside the gene matches. The CDR3 consists of 14 residues. In DNA, the CDR3 is TGTGCCACCAGTGACCCCGGGACAGGGCAGGAGCAGTACTTC. This sequence encodes CATSDPGTGQEQYF.

This clonotype was detected only a few times. Here the CDR3 reads CASSYGPRGYGYTF. The CDR3 nucleotides are TGTGCCAGCAGTTACGGGCCTCGAGGCTATGGCTACACCTTC. J is TRBJ1-2 and V is TRBV6-5; D unclear. Trimming stripped 2 bases from V and 4 bases from J, with 11 bases between. Per germline, CDR1 MNHEY and CDR2 SVGAGI. CDR3 length equals 14 residues.

This clonotype was seen a few times. The chain couples TRBV19 to TRBJ2-5; 12 nucleotides align to TRBD2. CDR3 length equals 15 residues. Germline V gene data show CDR1 as LNHDA and CDR2 as SQIVND (reference sequence). J gave up 5 bases and V 4 bases, and 5 bases lay outside the gene matches. Here the CDR3 reads CASSTGTSGWETQYF. CDR3 nucleotide sequence: TGTGCCAGTAGTACAGGGACTAGCGGGTGGGAGACCCAGTACTTC.

This clonotype was seen ten or more times. The rearrangement joins TRBV5-1 to TRBJ2-3, with D possibly being TRBD2 (5 bases). Germline lookup yields CDR1 SGHRS and CDR2 YFSETQ. With 3 bases removed from V and 2 bases from J, the gap between germline ends came to 10 bases. The CDR3 contains 14 residues. CDR3 nucleotide sequence: TGCGCCAGCAGCTCAGGAGGTAACACAGATACGCAGTATTTT. Its protein product is CASSSGGNTDTQYF.

This clonotype occurred many times. The V call is TRBV11-3, the J call TRBJ2-3; 7 nucleotides agree with TRBD2. This CDR3 is 15 amino acids long. Germline CDR1 and CDR2: SGHNT and YENEEA. After removal of 1 base from V and 5 bases from J, the junction contained 6 bases not matched to a gene. The CDR3 DNA sequence: TGTGCCAGCAGCTTAGCGGCGGGAGTCATAGATACGCAGTATTTT. Translated: CASSLAAGVIDTQYF.

This clonotype has a handful of counts. DNA for the CDR3: TGTGCCATCAGTGAGGGACTAGCGGGAGCCCAAGAGACCCAGTACTTC. This encodes CAISEGLAGAQETQYF. J is TRBJ2-5 and V is TRBV10-3, with TRBD2 matching over 13 bases. The V gene end was trimmed by 2 bases and the J gene end by 1 base; junction bases not matched to a gene: 1. Germline V gene lookup returns CDR1 ENHRY and CDR2 SYGVKD. The CDR3 totals 16 residues.

The chain is built from TRBV29-1 and TRBJ1-1, with D perhaps TRBD1 (6 bases). Trimming pared 1 base from V and 1 base from J, leaving 7 bases between. Germline CDR1 is SQVTM and CDR2 is ANQGSEA. CDR3 length: 13 residues. The CDR3 is CSVEAGANTEAFF. The CDR3 DNA reads as TGCAGCGTTGAAGCAGGGGCGAACACTGAAGCTTTCTTT.

The genes are TRBV12-3 or TRBV12-4 and TRBJ2-1; unclear D gene. The CDR3 has 16 residues. Trimming pared 5 bases from V and 2 bases from J, leaving 16 bases between. The CDR3 DNA reads TGTGCCAGCAGTCCCTTCGGGCCCGATGCCTACAATGAGCAGTTCTTC. This sequence encodes CASSPFGPDAYNEQFF.

In its sample, this clonotype was seen many times. The chain couples TRBV20-1 to TRBJ2-7, with TRBD2 matching over 11 bases. This CDR3 has 12 amino acids. The ends lost 6 bases at V and 5 bases at J; junction bases unmatched: 3. The germline gives CDR1 DFQATT, CDR2 SNEGSKA (reference sequence). The CDR3 DNA sequence: TGCAGTGCCTCTAGCGGGGGGAACGAGCAGTACTTC. Translated: CSASSGGNEQYF.